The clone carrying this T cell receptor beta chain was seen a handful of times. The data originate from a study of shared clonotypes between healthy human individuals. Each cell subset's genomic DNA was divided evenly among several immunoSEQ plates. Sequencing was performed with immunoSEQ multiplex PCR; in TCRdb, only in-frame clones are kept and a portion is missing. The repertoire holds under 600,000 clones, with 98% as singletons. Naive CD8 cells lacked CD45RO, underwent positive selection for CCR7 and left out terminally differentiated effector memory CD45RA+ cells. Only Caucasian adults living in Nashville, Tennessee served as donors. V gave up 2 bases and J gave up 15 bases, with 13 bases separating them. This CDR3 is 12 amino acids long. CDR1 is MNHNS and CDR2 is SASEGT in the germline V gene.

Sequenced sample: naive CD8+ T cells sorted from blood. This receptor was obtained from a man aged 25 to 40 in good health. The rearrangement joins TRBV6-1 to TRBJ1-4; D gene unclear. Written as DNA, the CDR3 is TGTGCCAGCAGTGAAAACGAGGCGGAAATGTTTTTT. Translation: CASSENEAEMFF.